This paragraph covers one TCR beta chain sequence. Its antigen is unidentified. Primers: 60 Vbeta forward and 13 Jbeta reverse. In the original analysis: Later work found tens of millions of unique TCR beta chains, with around 10 million shared. The protocol was immunoSEQ multiplex PCR, while the TCRdb copy is restricted to in-frame clones and leaves out a portion. D and trimming come from the DNA, and the V and J calls and clone size come from that table. The sample shows under 200,000 clones, less than 80% of them seen only once. This entry belongs to a study of cytomegalovirus exposure and HLA in healthy donors. Overall study results and limits: An analysis done earlier found most TCR beta V segments productive about 87% or about 30% of the time.

Sequenced sample: PBMCs. The sequence derives from a female donor in good health and CMV-seronegative.

In nucleotides, the CDR3 is TGTGCCAGCAGTTCATCGGCCGCGAGGACTGAAGCTTTCTTT. Translation: CASSSSAARTEAFF. The rearrangement links TRBV28 to TRBJ1-1; unclear D gene. V was pared by 4 bases and J by 5 bases, with 14 bases between. Per the germline V gene, CDR1 is MDHEN and CDR2 is SYDVKM. The CDR3 covers 14 residues.